This T cell receptor beta chain was identified during a study of blood T cells in healthy people across ages. PCR was performed a second time for roughly 7 to 12 cycles using a sample-barcoded 5' primer and a J-beta primer mix. Using its own MiXCR run on the 5' RACE reads, TCRdb lists one record per CDR3 protein. Of 600,000 or so distinct CDR3 sequences listed, approximately 30% are singletons. The sample consisted of blood. The receptor comes from a woman at least 80 years old in good health.

CDR3 sequence reads: CASSSKLAGSTDTQYF. In nucleotides, the CDR3 is TGTGCCAGCAGCTCGAAACTAGCGGGCAGCACAGATACGCAGTATTTT. This chain links TRBV7-2 with TRBJ2-3; 9 bases line up with TRBD2. This CDR3 has 16 amino acids. V lost 4 bases and J lost 0; bases outside the gene matches: 5. CDR1 SGHTA and CDR2 FQGNSA come from the germline V gene.